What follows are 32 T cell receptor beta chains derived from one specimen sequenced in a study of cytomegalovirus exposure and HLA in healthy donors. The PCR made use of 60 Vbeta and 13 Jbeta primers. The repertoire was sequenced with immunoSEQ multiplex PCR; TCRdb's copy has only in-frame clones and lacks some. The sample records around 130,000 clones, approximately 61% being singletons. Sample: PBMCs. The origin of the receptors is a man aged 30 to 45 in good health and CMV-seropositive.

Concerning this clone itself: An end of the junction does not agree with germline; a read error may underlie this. Here the CDR3 reads CASTLPGNTIYF. In nucleotides, the CDR3 is TGTGCCAGCACCTTACCAGGAAACACCATATATTTT. The rearrangement links TRBV7-8 to TRBJ1-3; the D is unclear. CDR3 length: 12 residues. CDR1 SGHVS and CDR2 FQNEAQ come from the germline V gene.

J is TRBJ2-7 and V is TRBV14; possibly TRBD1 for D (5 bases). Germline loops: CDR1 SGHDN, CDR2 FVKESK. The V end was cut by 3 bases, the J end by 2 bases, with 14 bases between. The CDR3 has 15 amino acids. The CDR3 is CASSQLTGFTYEQYF. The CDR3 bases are TGTGCCAGCAGCCAGCTAACAGGATTTACCTACGAGCAGTACTTC.

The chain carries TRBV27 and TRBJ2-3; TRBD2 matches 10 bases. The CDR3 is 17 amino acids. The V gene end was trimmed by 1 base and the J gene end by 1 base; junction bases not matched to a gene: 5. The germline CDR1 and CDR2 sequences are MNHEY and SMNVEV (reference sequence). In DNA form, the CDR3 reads TGTGCCAGCAGTTTATGGGGACTAGCGAGACGCACAGATACGCAGTATTTT. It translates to CASSLWGLARRTDTQYF.

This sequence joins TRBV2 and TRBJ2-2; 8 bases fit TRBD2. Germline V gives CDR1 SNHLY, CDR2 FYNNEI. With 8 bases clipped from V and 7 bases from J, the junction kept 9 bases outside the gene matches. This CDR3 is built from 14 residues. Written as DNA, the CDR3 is TGTGCCAGCGGGTCACGGACTAGCCTCGGGGAGCTGTTTTTT. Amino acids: CASGSRTSLGELFF.

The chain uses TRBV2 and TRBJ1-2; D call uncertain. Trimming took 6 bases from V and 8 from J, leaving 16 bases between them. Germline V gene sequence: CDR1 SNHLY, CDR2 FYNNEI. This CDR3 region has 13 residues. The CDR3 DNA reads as TGTGCCAGCAGGGAGAGATTCGCCGGGGGCTACACCTTC. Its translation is CASRERFAGGYTF.

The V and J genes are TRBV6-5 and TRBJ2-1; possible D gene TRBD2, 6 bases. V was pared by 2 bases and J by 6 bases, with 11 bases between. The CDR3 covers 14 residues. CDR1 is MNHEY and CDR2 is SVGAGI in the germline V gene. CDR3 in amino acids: CASSYGQGGNEQFF. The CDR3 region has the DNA TGTGCCAGCAGTTACGGCCAGGGAGGCAATGAGCAGTTCTTC.

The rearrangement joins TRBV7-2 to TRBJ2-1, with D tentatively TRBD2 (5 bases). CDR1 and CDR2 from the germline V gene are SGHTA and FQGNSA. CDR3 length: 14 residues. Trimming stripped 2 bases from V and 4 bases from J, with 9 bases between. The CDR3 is CASSLTDSYNEQFF. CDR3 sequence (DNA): TGTGCCAGCAGCTTAACGGACTCTTACAATGAGCAGTTCTTC.

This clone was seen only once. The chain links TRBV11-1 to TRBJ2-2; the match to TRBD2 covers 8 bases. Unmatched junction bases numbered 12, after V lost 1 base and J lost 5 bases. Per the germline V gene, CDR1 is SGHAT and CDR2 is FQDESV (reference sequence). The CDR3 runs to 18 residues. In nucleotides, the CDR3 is TGTGCCAGCAGCTTAGTTCCTTCGGGACTAGGCAGGACCGGGGAGCTGTTTTTT. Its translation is CASSLVPSGLGRTGELFF.

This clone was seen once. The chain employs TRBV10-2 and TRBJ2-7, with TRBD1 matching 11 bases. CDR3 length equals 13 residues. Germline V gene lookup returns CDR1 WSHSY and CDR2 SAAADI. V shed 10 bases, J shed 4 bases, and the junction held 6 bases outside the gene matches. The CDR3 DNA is TGCGCCACCCGGACAGGGGGCATATACGAGCAGTACTTC. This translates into CATRTGGIYEQYF.

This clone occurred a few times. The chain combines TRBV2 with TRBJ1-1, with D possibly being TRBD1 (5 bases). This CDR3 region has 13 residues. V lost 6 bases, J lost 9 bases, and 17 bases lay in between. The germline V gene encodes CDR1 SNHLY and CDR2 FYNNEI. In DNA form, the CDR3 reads TGTGCCAGCAGGGAGGGAGACAGTGCAAAAGCTTTCTTT. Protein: CASREGDSAKAFF.

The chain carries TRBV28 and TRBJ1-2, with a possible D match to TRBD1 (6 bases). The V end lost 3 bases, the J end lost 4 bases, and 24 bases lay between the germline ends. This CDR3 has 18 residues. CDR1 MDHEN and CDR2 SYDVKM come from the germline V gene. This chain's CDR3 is CASSFSPGTRSQFYGYTF. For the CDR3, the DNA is TGTGCCAGCAGTTTCAGTCCCGGGACAAGGTCCCAATTCTATGGCTACACCTTC.

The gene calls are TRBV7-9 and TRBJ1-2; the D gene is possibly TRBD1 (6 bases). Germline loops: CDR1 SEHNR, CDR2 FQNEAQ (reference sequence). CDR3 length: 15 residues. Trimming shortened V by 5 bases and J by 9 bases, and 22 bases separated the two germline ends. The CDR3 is CASSTAGEISHRYTF. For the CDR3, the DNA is TGTGCCAGCAGCACCGCAGGGGAGATTAGTCACCGCTACACCTTC.

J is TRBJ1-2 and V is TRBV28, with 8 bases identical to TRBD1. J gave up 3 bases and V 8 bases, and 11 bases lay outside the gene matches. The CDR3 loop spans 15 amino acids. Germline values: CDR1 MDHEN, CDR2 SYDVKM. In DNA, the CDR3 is TGTGCCAGCCTTCCGCCAGGGGGCCTCCACTATGGCTACACCTTC. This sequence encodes CASLPPGGLHYGYTF.

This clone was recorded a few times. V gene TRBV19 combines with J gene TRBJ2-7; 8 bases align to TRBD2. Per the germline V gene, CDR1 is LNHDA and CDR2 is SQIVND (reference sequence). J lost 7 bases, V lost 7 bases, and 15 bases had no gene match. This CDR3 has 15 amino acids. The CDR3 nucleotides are TGTGCCAGTACAAAGGACGGCCGCCGGGAGGGGGAGCAGTACTTC. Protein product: CASTKDGRREGEQYF.

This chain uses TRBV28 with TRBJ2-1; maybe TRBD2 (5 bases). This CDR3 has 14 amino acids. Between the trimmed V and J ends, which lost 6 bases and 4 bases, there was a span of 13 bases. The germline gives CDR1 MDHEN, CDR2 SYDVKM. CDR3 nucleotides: TGTGCCAGCAGGGGTGGGTCGGGGTACAATGAGCAGTTCTTC. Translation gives CASRGGSGYNEQFF. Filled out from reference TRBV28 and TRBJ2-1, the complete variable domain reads DVKVTQSSRYLVKRTGEKVFLECVQDMDHENMFWYRQDPGLGLRLIYFSYDVKMKEKGDIPEGYSVSREKKERFSLILESASTNQTSMYLCASRGGSGYNEQFFGPGTRLTVL.

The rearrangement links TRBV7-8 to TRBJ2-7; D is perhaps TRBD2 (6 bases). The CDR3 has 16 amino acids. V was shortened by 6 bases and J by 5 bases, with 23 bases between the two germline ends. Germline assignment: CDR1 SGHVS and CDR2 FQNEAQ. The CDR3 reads CASRVRGRLATDEQYF. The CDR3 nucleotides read TGTGCCAGCAGAGTAAGAGGTCGTCTAGCGACGGACGAGCAGTACTTC.

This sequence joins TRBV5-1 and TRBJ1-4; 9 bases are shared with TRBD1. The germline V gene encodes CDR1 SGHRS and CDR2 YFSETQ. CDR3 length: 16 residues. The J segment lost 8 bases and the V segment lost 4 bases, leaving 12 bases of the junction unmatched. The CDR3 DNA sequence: TGCGCCAGCAGCCAACAGGGGGCAATACGTCGGGAAAAACTGTTTTTT. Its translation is CASSQQGAIRREKLFF.

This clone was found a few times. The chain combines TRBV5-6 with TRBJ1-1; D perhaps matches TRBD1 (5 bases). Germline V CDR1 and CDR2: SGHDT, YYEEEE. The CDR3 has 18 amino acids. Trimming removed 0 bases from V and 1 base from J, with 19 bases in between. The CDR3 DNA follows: TGTGCCAGCAGCTTGGTCCTGGGCGGGGCAGAATGGAACACTGAAGCTTTCTTT. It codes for CASSLVLGGAEWNTEAFF. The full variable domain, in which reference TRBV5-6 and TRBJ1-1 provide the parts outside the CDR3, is DAGVTQSPTHLIKTRGQQVTLRCSPKSGHDTVSWYQQALGQGPQFIFQYYEEEERQRGNFPDRFSGHQFPNYSSELNVNALLLGDSALYLCASSLVLGGAEWNTEAFFGQGTRLTVV.

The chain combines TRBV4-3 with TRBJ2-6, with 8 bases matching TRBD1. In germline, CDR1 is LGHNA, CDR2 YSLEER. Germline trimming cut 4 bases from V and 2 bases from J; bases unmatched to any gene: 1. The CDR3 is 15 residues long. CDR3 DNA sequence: TGCGCCAGCAGCCTCAGGGGGCCTGGGGCCAACGTCCTGACTTTC. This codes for CASSLRGPGANVLTF.

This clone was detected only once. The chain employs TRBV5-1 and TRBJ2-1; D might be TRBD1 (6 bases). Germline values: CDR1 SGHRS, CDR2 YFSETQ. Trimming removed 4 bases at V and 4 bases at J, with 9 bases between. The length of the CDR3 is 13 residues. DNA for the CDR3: TGCGCCAGCAGCGTACAGGGTTACAATGAGCAGTTCTTC. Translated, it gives CASSVQGYNEQFF.

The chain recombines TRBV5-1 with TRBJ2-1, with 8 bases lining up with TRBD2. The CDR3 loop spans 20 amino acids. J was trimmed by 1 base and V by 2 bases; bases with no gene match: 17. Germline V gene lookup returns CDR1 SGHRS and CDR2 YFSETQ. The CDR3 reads CASSLPDLSSGSTSYNEQFF. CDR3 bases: TGCGCCAGCAGCTTACCCGACTTGTCTAGCGGGTCTACTTCCTACAATGAGCAGTTCTTC.

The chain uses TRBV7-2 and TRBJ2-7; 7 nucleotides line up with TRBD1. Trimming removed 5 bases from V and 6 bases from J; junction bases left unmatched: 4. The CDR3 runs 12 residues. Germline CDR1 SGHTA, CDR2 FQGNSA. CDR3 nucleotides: TGTGCCAGCAGCGGTCACAGGGGCGAGCAGTACTTC. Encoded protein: CASSGHRGEQYF.

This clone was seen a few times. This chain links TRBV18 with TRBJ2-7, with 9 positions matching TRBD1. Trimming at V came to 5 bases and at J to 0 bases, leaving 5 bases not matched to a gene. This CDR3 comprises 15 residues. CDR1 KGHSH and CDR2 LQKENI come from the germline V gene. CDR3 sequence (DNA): TGTGCCAGCTCAAAGACAGGGGGGCCCTCCTACGAGCAGTACTTC. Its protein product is CASSKTGGPSYEQYF.

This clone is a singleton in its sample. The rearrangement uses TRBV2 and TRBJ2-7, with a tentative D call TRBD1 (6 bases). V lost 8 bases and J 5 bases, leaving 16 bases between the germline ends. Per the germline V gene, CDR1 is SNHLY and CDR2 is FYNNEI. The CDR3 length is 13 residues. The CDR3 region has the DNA TGTGCCAGCCGGGTACAGGGTGGCCACGAGCAGTACTTC. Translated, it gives CASRVQGGHEQYF.

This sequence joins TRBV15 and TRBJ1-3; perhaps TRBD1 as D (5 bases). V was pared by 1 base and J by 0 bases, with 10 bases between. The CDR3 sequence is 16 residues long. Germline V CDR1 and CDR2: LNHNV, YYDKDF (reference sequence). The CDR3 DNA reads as TGTGCCACCAGCAGAGTGAGAGGACACTCTGGAAACACCATATATTTT. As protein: CATSRVRGHSGNTIYF. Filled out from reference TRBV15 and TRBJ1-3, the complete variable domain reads DAMVIQNPRYQVTQFGKPVTLSCSQTLNHNVMYWYQQKSSQAPKLLFHYYDKDFNNEADTPDNFQSRRPNTSFCFLDIRSPGLGDTAMYLCATSRVRGHSGNTIYFGEGSWLTVV.

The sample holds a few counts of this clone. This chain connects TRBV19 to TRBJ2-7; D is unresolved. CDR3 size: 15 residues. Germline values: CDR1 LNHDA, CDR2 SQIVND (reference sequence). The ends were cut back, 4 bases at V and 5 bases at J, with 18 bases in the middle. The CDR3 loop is CASSRTPTRQDEQYF. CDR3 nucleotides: TGTGCCAGTAGTAGAACCCCGACCCGCCAGGACGAGCAGTACTTC.

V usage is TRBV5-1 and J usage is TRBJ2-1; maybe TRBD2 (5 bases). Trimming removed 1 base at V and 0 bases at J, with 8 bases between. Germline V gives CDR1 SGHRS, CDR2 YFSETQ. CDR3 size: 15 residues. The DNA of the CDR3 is TGCGCCAGCAGCTTGCCGGGGAACTCCTACAATGAGCAGTTCTTC. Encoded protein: CASSLPGNSYNEQFF.

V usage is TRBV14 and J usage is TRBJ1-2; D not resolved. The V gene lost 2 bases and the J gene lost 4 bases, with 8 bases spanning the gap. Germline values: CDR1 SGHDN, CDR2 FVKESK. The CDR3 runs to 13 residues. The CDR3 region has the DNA TGTGCCAGCAGCCAACGGAGGCTCTATGGCTACACCTTC. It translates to CASSQRRLYGYTF. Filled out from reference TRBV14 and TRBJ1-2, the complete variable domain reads EAGVTQFPSHSVIEKGQTVTLRCDPISGHDNLYWYRRVMGKEIKFLLHFVKESKQDESGMPNNRFLAERTGGTYSTLKVQPAELEDSGVYFCASSQRRLYGYTFGSGTRLTVV.

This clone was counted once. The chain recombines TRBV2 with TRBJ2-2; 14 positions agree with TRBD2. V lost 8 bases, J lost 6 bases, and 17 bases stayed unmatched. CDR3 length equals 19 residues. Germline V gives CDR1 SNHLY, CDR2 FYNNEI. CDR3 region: CASVPRTGTSGSRSGELFF. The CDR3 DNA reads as TGTGCCAGCGTCCCCAGGACAGGGACTAGCGGGAGTAGGTCCGGGGAGCTGTTTTTT.

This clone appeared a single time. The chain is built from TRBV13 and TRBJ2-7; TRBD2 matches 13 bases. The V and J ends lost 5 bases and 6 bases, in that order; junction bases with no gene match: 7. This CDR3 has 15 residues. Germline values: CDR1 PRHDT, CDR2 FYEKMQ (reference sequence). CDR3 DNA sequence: TGTGCCAGCAGCAGCCTACTAGCGGGAGGGAGCGAGCAGTACTTC. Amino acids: CASSSLLAGGSEQYF.

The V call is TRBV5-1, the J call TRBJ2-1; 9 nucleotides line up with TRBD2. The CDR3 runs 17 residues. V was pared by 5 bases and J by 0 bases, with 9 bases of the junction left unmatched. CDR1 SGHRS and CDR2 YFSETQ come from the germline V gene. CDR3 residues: CASSKVAGALSYNEQFF. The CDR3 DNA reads TGCGCCAGCAGTAAGGTAGCGGGGGCTCTCTCCTACAATGAGCAGTTCTTC.

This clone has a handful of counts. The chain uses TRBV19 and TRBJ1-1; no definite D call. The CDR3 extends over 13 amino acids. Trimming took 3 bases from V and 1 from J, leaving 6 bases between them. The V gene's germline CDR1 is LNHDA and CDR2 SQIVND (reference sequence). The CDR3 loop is CASSIGSNTEAFF. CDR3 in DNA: TGTGCCAGTAGTATCGGGTCGAACACTGAAGCTTTCTTT.